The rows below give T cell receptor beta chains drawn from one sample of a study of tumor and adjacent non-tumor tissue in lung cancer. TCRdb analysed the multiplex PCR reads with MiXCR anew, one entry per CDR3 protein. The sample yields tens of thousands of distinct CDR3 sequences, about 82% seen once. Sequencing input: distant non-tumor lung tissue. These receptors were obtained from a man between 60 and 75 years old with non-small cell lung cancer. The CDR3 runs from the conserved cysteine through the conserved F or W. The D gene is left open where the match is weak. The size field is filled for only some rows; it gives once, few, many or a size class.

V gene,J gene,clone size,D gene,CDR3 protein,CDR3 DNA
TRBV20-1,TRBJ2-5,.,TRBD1,CSAWEQGRETQYF,TGCAGTGCTTGGGAACAGGGGCGGGAGACCCAGTACTTC
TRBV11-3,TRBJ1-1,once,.,CASSSQGRQTEPFF,TGTGCCAGTAGCTCGCAGGGACGGCAGACTGAACCTTTCTTT
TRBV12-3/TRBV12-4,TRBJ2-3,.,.,CASSPGDTHYF,TGTGCCAGCAGCCCTGGGGATACCCACTATTTT
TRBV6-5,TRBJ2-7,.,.,CASRGARATYEQYF,TGTGCCAGCCGCGGGGCCAGGGCAACCTACGAGCAATACTTC
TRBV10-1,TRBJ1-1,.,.,CANSEHGTAAEAFF,TGCGCCAACAGTGAGCACGGGACGGCCGCCGAAGCTTTCTTT
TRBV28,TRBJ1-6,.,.,CASSFPEYNSPLHF,TGTGCCAGCAGTTTCCCAGAGTATAATTCACCCCTCCACTTT
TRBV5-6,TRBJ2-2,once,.,CASSLGRVSLNTGELHF,TGTGCCAGCAGCTTGGGCAGGGTATCGCTGAACACCGGGGAGCTGCATTTT
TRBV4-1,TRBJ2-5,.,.,CASSPVSEDQTQYF,TGCGCCAGCAGCCCCGTCTCGGAGGATCAGACCCAGTACTTC
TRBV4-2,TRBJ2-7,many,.,CASSHRGSYEQYF,TGTGCCAGCAGCCACAGGGGCTCCTACGAGCAGTACTTC
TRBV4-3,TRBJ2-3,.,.,CASSPDSAGTTDTQYF,TGCGCCAGCAGCCCAGATAGTGCGGGCACCACGGATACGCAGTATTTT
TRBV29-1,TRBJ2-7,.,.,CCVGQGTHEQYF,.
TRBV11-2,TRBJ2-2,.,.,CASSLEPPTSTGELFF,TGTGCCAGCAGCTTAGAACCCCCCACTAGTACCGGGGAGCTATTTTTT
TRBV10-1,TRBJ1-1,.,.,CASSVSTGVNTEAFF,TGCGCCAGCAGTGTTTCTACGGGAGTGAACACTGAAGCTTTCTTT
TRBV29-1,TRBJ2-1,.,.,CRVDPGLAANNEQFF,TGCAGAGTTGACCCGGGATTAGCGGCGAACAATGAGCAGTTCTTC
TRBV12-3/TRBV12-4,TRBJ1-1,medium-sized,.,CASSWQGMNTEAFF,TGTGCCAGCAGTTGGCAGGGGATGAACACTGAAGCTTTCTTT
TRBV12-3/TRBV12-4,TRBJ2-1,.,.,CATSFLQGPIGGHEQFF,TGTGCCACCAGTTTTCTGCAGGGGCCTATAGGTGGTCATGAGCAGTTCTTC
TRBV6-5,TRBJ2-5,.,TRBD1,CARSYGTGAGETQSF,TGTGCCAGGAGTTACGGGACAGGGGCAGGAGAGACCCAGTCCTTC
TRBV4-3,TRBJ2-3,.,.,CTSSQEAAGLHTDTQYF,TGCACCAGCAGCCAAGAGGCTGCAGGGCTGCACACAGATACGCAGTATTTT
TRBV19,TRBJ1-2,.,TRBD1,CASTYLYRGLDGYTF,TGTGCCAGTACCTACTTATACAGGGGGCTAGATGGCTACACCTTC
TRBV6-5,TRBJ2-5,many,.,CASRTGSRRGTQYF,TGTGCCAGCAGAACAGGGTCCCGAAGAGGGACCCAGTACTTC
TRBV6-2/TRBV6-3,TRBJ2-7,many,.,CASSYNRPGFGEQYF,TGTGCCAGCAGTTACAACCGGCCAGGGTTCGGCGAGCAGTACTTC
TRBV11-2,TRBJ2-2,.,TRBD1,CASSWTGIIAGELFF,TGTGCCAGCAGCTGGACAGGGATAATTGCCGGGGAGCTGTTTTTT